What follows are 20 T cell receptor beta chains derived from one specimen sequenced in a study of shared clonotypes between healthy human individuals (dated by TCRdb to 2019 to 2021). The library was obtained by the immunoSEQ multiplex PCR assay. In its TCRdb copy, this immuneACCESS table keeps in-frame sequences only and misses some clones. Where compared with another copy, unresolved V genes explain less than half of these, and the others have no known cause. This sample holds roughly 320,000 clones; around 86% were observed only once. Of the sample, under 20% is held by the ten largest clones. The specimen sequenced was memory CD8+ T cells sorted from blood. The cell subset or site label of this sample denotes: CD45RO+ cells pooled with CCR7-negative TemRA cells. Receptor source: a man aged 18 to 29 in good health.

This CDR3 is CASSFWSTGELFF. CDR3 coding DNA: TGCGCCAGCAGCTTTTGGTCCACCGGGGAGCTGTTTTTT. The V and J genes are TRBV5-1 and TRBJ2-2; D is unclear. This CDR3 spans 13 amino acids. V was pared by 2 bases and J by 4 bases, with 6 bases between. Germline values: CDR1 SGHRS, CDR2 YFSETQ.

This clone was picked up one time. The CDR3 spells CASSPTRQHTEAFF. The CDR3 bases are TGTGCCAGCTCACCCACCAGGCAGCACACTGAAGCTTTCTTT. This rearrangement joins TRBV18 to TRBJ1-1, with unresolved D. The V end was cut by 3 bases, the J end by 3 bases, with 11 bases between. CDR1 and CDR2 (germline): KGHSH, LQKENI. CDR3 length equals 14 residues.

The chain is built from TRBV27 and TRBJ2-1; possibly TRBD1 for D (6 bases). Germline V gives CDR1 MNHEY, CDR2 SMNVEV (reference sequence). The CDR3 totals 15 residues. Trimming shortened V by 8 bases and J by 3 bases, and 17 bases separated the two germline ends. CDR3 in DNA: TGTGCCAGCGTTCCAGGCAGGGGCTACTACAATGAGCAGTTCTTC. This sequence encodes CASVPGRGYYNEQFF.

V usage is TRBV9 and J usage is TRBJ2-3; D perhaps matches TRBD2 (6 bases). The V end was cut by 2 bases, the J end by 4 bases, with 11 bases between. The germline gives CDR1 SGDLS, CDR2 YYNGEE. The CDR3 sequence is 14 residues long. The CDR3 reads CASSVLGGADTQYF. The CDR3 bases are TGTGCCAGCAGCGTCCTAGGCGGGGCAGATACGCAGTATTTT.

Of note for this clone: Given a much more abundant clone one base away, this may be a read error. The sample holds other DNA sequences that translate to the same CDR3. The chain carries TRBV10-2 and TRBJ1-5; 7 bases match TRBD1. V lost 3 bases and J lost 3; bases outside the gene matches: 2. Germline values: CDR1 WSHSY, CDR2 SAAADI. There are 14 residues in the CDR3. Here the CDR3 reads CASSDDRDNQPQHF. In DNA, the CDR3 is TGCGCCAGCAGTGACGACAGGGACAATCAGCCCCAGCATTTT.

The rearrangement uses TRBV4-3 and TRBJ2-3, with a weak D call TRBD2 (6 bases). The length of the CDR3 is 18 residues. CDR1 is LGHNA and CDR2 is YSLEER in the germline V gene. V lost 0 bases and J 1 base, leaving 17 bases between the germline ends. In DNA, the CDR3 is TGCGCCAGCAGCCAAGATACCATACGGGAGAGGGGCACAGATACGCAGTATTTT. It codes for CASSQDTIRERGTDTQYF.

The gene calls are TRBV29-1 and TRBJ1-3, with 8 bases aligning to TRBD1. Germline values: CDR1 SQVTM, CDR2 ANQGSEA. The CDR3 has 11 residues. The CDR3 reads CKDREGDTIYF. DNA of the CDR3: TGCAAGGACAGGGAGGGGGACACCATATATTTT.

The chain uses TRBV7-9 and TRBJ1-1; D is unclear. This CDR3 spans 14 amino acids. The germline V gene has CDR1 SEHNR and CDR2 FQNEAQ (reference sequence). Trimming removed 4 bases at V and 1 base at J, with 10 bases between. Here the CDR3 reads CASSSAGRNTEAFF. DNA of the CDR3: TGTGCCAGCAGCTCGGCGGGCAGGAACACTGAAGCTTTCTTT.

The rearrangement uses TRBV11-2 and TRBJ1-4, with TRBD1 matching over 8 bases. V lost 1 base and J lost 3; bases outside the gene matches: 4. CDR1 and CDR2 from the germline V gene are SGHAT and FQNNGV. There are 16 residues in the CDR3. The CDR3 DNA reads TGTGCCAGCAGCTTAGGATTCAGGGGGCCTAATGAAAAACTGTTTTTT. Protein sequence: CASSLGFRGPNEKLFF.

This chain uses TRBV5-1 with TRBJ2-5; no clear D gene. Trimming pared 0 bases from V and 0 bases from J, leaving 9 bases between. The CDR3 length is 15 residues. CDR1 is SGHRS, CDR2 YFSETQ, per germline. The CDR3 region is CASSLEGNYQETQYF. The CDR3 nucleotides are TGCGCCAGCAGCTTGGAAGGCAATTACCAAGAGACCCAGTACTTC.

This chain joins TRBV15 and TRBJ1-1; 9 nucleotides match TRBD1. This CDR3 is built from 14 residues. Unmatched junction bases numbered 6, after V lost 4 bases and J lost 6 bases. Germline CDR1 reads LNHNV; CDR2 reads YYDKDF (reference sequence). The CDR3 is CATSKDRGYAEAFF. The CDR3 nucleotides are TGTGCCACCAGCAAGGACAGGGGATACGCTGAAGCTTTCTTT. The entire variable domain, with the rest obtained from reference TRBV15 and TRBJ1-1, is as follows: DAMVIQNPRYQVTQFGKPVTLSCSQTLNHNVMYWYQQKSSQAPKLLFHYYDKDFNNEADTPDNFQSRRPNTSFCFLDIRSPGLGDTAMYLCATSKDRGYAEAFFGQGTRLTVV.

The V call is TRBV2, the J call TRBJ2-7; 9 bases line up with TRBD1. Germline V gives CDR1 SNHLY, CDR2 FYNNEI. This CDR3 region has 13 residues. Unmatched junction bases numbered 5, after V lost 8 bases and J lost 3 bases. The CDR3 region is CASSGTGYYEQYF. The CDR3, as DNA: TGTGCCAGCTCCGGGACAGGGTACTACGAGCAGTACTTC.

J is TRBJ2-1 and V is TRBV4-3, with TRBD2 as a possible D gene (6 bases). Trimming took off 3 bases at V and 3 bases at J, with 15 bases between the two ends. Germline lookup yields CDR1 LGHNA and CDR2 YSLEER. There are 16 residues in the CDR3. CDR3 sequence (DNA): TGCGCCAGCAGCCAGGACCTAGCGCTAGTCTACAATGAGCAGTTCTTC. Amino acids: CASSQDLALVYNEQFF.

V is TRBV5-1 and J is TRBJ1-1; TRBD1 is a possible D gene (6 bases). This CDR3 comprises 15 residues. V lost 7 bases and J 2 bases, leaving 18 bases between the germline ends. Per the germline V gene, CDR1 is SGHRS and CDR2 is YFSETQ. The CDR3 nucleotides read TGCGCCAGCGGATCAGGGGACGTATTAAACACTGAAGCTTTCTTT. It translates to CASGSGDVLNTEAFF.

The chain carries TRBV28 and TRBJ2-5; a weak D match, TRBD1 (5 bases). CDR1 MDHEN and CDR2 SYDVKM come from the germline V gene. This CDR3 has 14 amino acids. Trimming removed 7 bases at V and 4 bases at J, with 16 bases between. This CDR3 is CASTDRAGPETQYF. CDR3 bases: TGTGCCAGCACCGATAGGGCAGGGCCAGAGACCCAGTACTTC.

The chain recombines TRBV11-1 with TRBJ2-1, with D unclear. Deletions cut 1 base from V and 9 bases from J, with 10 bases between. The CDR3 loop spans 13 amino acids. Germline loops: CDR1 SGHAT, CDR2 FQDESV (reference sequence). The CDR3 loop is CASSLEVVGEQFF. The DNA of the CDR3 is TGTGCCAGCAGCTTAGAAGTGGTGGGTGAGCAGTTCTTC.

The CDR3 bases are TGCAGCGTAACCGGGACTAAGCCTCAACTCTACGAGCAGTACTTC. Translating it yields CSVTGTKPQLYEQYF. The J gene is TRBJ2-7, the V gene TRBV29-1, with 7 bases identical to TRBD2. V was clipped by 6 bases and J by 3 bases; unmatched bases: 14. The CDR3 is 15 residues long. Germline values: CDR1 SQVTM, CDR2 ANQGSEA.

V usage is TRBV14 and J usage is TRBJ2-7; D unclear. CDR3 length equals 13 residues. Germline CDR1 reads SGHDN; CDR2 reads FVKESK. The ends were cut back, 0 bases at V and 6 bases at J, with 9 bases in the middle. The CDR3 spells CASSQDLTSEQYF. CDR3 DNA: TGTGCCAGCAGCCAAGATCTGACGTCCGAGCAGTACTTC. The whole variable domain, filled in from reference TRBV14 and TRBJ2-7, reads EAGVTQFPSHSVIEKGQTVTLRCDPISGHDNLYWYRRVMGKEIKFLLHFVKESKQDESGMPNNRFLAERTGGTYSTLKVQPAELEDSGVYFCASSQDLTSEQYFGPGTRLTVT.

The V gene is TRBV30, the J gene TRBJ2-7; perhaps D is TRBD1 or TRBD2 (6 bases each). Trimming took off 4 bases at V and 1 base at J, with 14 bases between the two ends. CDR3 size: 14 residues. CDR1 is GTSNPN, CDR2 SVGIG, per germline (reference sequence). CDR3: CAWKKRGASYEQYF. For the CDR3, the DNA is TGTGCCTGGAAGAAAAGGGGGGCGTCCTACGAGCAGTACTTC.

This clone occurred once. The chain couples TRBV7-2 to TRBJ2-7; 7 positions agree with TRBD2. Looked up from germline, CDR1 is SGHTA and CDR2 is FQGNSA. CDR3 length: 14 amino acids. J was trimmed by 3 bases and V by 0 bases; bases with no gene match: 2. CDR3 sequence (DNA): TGTGCCAGCAGCTTAGCGGGACTACTCTACGAGCAGTACTTC. Amino acids: CASSLAGLLYEQYF.